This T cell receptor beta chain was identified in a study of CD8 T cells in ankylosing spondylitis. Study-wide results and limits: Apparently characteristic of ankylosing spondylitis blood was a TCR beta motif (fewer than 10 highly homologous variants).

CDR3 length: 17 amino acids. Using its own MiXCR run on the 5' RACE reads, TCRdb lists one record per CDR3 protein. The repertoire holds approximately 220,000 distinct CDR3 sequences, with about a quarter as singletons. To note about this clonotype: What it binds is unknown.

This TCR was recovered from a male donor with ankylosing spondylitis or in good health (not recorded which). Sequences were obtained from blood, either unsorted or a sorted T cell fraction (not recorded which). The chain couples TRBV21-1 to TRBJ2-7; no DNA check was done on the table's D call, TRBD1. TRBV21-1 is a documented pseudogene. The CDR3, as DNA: TGTGCCAGCAACACCGGACATGTGGCTACCCGAACCTACGAGCAGTACTTC. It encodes CASNTGHVATRTYEQYF.